This TCR beta chain appears in the sequencing data of a study of cytomegalovirus exposure and HLA in healthy donors. On the study more broadly: Of all 360 or so donors who were genotyped, about 84% belonged to the Caucasian-associated ancestry cluster.

Notes on the study in general: The later analysis indicated that the majority of CMV-associated TCR beta chains appeared HLA-restricted. The study labeled about 160 TCR beta chains cytomegalovirus-associated.

PCR employed 60 Vbeta and 13 Jbeta primers. Original methodology: Per a later analysis, the number of unique TCR beta chains was roughly 87 million, of which some 9.9 million were shared. Produced via immunoSEQ multiplex PCR; TCRdb's table is partial and in-frame only. V, J and clone size were drawn from that table, and D and trimming were deduced from the DNA. The sample has 100,000 to 150,000 clones; more than 70% are singletons. Details on this clone: Its cognate antigen is unknown.

V gave up 4 bases and J gave up 3 bases, with 9 bases separating them. CDR1 and CDR2 (germline): SGHAT, FQNNGV. This CDR3 contains 13 residues. The sequenced sample consisted of PBMCs. V gene TRBV11-2 combines with J gene TRBJ1-1; no definite D call. The source of this sequence is a man between 25 and 39 years old in good health and CMV-seronegative. CDR3 residues: CASSSRRDTEAFF. CDR3 bases: TGTGCCAGCAGCTCCAGGCGGGACACTGAAGCTTTCTTT.